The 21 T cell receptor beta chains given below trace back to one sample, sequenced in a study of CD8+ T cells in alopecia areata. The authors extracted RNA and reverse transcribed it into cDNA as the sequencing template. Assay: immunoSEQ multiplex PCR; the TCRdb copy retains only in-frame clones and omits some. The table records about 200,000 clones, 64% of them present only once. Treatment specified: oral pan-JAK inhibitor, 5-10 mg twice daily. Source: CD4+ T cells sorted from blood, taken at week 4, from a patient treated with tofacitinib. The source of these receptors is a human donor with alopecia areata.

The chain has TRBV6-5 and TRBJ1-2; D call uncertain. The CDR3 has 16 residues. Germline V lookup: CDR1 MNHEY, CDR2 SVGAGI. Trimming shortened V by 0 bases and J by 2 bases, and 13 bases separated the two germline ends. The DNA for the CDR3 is TGTGCCAGCAGTTACTCGAAGTCTAGAGGGAACTATGGCTACACCTTC. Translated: CASSYSKSRGNYGYTF.

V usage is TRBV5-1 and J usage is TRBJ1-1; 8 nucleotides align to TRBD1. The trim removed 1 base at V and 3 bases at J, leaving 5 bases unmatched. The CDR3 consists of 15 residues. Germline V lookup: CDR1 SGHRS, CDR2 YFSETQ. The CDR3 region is CASSLSTGVDTEAFF. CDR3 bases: TGCGCCAGCAGCTTGTCGACAGGGGTGGACACTGAAGCTTTCTTT.

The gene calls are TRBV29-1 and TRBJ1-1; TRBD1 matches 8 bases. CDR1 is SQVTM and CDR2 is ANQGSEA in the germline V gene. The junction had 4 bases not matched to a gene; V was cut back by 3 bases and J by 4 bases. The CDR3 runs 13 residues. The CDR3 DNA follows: TGCAGCGTTGAGAGGGACAGGTTCACTGAAGCTTTCTTT. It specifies CSVERDRFTEAFF.

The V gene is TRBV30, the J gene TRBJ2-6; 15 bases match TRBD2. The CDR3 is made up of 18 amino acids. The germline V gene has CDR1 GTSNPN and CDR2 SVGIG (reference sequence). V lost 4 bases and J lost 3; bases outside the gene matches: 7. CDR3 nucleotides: TGTGCCTGGACCTCGGGACTAGCGGGGGGTAATGGGGCCAACGTCCTGACTTTC. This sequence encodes CAWTSGLAGGNGANVLTF.

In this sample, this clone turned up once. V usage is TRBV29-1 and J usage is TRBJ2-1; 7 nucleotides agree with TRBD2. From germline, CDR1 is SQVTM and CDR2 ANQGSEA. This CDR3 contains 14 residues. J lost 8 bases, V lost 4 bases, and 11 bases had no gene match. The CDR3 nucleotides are TGCAGCGTTGTTTCGTCGGCGGCGGGGGATGAGCAGTTCTTC. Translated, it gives CSVVSSAAGDEQFF.

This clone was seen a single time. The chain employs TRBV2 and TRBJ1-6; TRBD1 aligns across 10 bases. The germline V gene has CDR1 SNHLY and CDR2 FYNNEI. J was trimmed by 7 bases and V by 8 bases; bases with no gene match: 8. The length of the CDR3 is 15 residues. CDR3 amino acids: CASGLQGQGNSPLHF. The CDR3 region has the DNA TGTGCCAGCGGACTCCAGGGACAGGGGAATTCACCCCTCCACTTT.

CDR3 region: CASSLEGSFYEQYF. The CDR3 DNA sequence: TGTGCCAGCAGCTTAGAAGGGTCGTTCTACGAGCAGTACTTC. This chain joins TRBV7-9 and TRBJ2-7; no clear D. This CDR3 comprises 14 residues. Germline V gene data show CDR1 as SEHNR and CDR2 as FQNEAQ (reference sequence). Trimming stripped 1 base from V and 3 bases from J, with 10 bases between.

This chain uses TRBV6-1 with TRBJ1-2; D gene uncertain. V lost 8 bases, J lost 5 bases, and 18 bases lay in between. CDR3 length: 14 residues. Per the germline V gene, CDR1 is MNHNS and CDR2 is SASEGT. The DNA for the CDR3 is TGTGCCAGCCGCCAGGCCGCGGTATCGTATGGCTACACCTTC. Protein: CASRQAAVSYGYTF.

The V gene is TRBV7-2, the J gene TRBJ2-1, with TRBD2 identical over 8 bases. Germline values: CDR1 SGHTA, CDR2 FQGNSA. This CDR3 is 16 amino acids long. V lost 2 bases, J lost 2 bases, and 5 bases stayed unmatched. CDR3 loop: CASSLLAGTTYNEQFF. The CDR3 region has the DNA TGTGCCAGCAGCTTATTAGCGGGGACAACCTACAATGAGCAGTTCTTC.

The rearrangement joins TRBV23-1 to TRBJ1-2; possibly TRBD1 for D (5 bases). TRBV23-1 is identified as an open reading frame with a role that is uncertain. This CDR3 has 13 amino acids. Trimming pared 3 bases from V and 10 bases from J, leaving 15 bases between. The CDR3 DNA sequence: TGCGCCAGCAGTCATCCCGGACAAATGGCCTACACCTTC. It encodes CASSHPGQMAYTF.

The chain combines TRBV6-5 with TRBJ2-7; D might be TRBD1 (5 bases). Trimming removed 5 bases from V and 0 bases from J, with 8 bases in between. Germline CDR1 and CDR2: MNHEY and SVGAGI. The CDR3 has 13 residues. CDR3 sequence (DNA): TGTGCCAGCAGTCTCCAGGGCTCCTACGAGCAGTACTTC. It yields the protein CASSLQGSYEQYF.

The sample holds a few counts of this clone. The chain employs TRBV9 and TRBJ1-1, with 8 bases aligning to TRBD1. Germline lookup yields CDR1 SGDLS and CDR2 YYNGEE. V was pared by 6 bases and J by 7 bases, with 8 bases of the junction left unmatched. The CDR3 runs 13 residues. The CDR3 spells CASNEQGTGEAFF. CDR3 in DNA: TGTGCCAGCAACGAGCAGGGGACAGGTGAAGCTTTCTTT. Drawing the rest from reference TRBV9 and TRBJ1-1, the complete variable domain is DSGVTQTPKHLITATGQRVTLRCSPRSGDLSVYWYQQSLDQGLQFLIQYYNGEERAKGNILERFSAQQFPDLHSELNLSSLELGDSALYFCASNEQGTGEAFFGQGTRLTVV.

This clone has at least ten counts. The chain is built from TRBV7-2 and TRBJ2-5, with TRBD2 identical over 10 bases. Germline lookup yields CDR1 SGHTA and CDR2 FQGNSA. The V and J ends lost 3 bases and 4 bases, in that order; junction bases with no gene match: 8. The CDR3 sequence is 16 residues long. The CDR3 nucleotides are TGTGCCAGCAGCTTTCTTAGCGGGGGGTCTGGAGAGACCCAGTACTTC. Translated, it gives CASSFLSGGSGETQYF.

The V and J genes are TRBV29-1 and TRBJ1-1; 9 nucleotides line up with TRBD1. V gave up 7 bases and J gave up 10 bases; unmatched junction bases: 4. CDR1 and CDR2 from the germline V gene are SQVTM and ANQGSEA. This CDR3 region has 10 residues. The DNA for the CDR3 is TGCAGCGCCGGACAGGGGAGAGCTTTCTTT. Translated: CSAGQGRAFF.

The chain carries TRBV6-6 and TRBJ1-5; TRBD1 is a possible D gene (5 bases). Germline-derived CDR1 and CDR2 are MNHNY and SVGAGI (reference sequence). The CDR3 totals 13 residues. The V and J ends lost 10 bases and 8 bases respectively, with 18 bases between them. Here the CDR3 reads CATQSRVTEPQHF. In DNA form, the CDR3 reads TGTGCCACACAGTCCAGGGTCACTGAGCCCCAGCATTTT.

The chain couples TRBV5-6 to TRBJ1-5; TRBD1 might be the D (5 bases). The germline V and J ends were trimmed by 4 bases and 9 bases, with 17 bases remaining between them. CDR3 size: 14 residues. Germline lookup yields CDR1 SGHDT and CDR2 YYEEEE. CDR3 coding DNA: TGTGCCAGCAGCAAATGGGGGACCCCTGGGCCCCAGCATTTT. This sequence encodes CASSKWGTPGPQHF.

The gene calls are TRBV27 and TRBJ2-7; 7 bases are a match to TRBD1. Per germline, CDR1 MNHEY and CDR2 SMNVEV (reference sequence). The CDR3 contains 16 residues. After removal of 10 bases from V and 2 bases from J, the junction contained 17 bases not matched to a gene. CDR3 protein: CANLQGRQRSTYEQYF. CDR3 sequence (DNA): TGTGCCAACCTACAGGGGAGACAGAGAAGCACCTACGAGCAGTACTTC.

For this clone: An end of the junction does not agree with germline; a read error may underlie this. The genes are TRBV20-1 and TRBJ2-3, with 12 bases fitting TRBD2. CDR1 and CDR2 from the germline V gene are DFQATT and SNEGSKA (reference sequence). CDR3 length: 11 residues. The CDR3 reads CSALGTSGFPF. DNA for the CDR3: TGCAGTGCCCTCGGGACTAGCGGGTTTCCTTTT.

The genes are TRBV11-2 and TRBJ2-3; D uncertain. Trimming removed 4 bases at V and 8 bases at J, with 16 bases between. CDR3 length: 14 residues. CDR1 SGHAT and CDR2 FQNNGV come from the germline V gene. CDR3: CASSSVSKSGTQYF. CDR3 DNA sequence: TGTGCCAGCAGCTCCGTGTCCAAATCGGGTACGCAGTATTTT.

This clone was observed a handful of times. The CDR3 reads CSASGQAAGVLFF. CDR3 nucleotides: TGCAGCGCATCGGGACAGGCAGCGGGGGTCCTGTTCTTC. The gene calls are TRBV29-1 and TRBJ2-1; tentatively, D is TRBD1 or TRBD2 (8 bases each). Germline loops: CDR1 SQVTM, CDR2 ANQGSEA. V lost 7 bases and J lost 15, with 25 bases in between. The CDR3 is 13 residues long.

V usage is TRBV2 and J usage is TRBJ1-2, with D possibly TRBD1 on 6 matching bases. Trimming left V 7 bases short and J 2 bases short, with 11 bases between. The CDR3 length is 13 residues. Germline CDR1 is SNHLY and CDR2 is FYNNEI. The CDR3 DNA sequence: TGTGCCAGCATGGACAGCCCGAACTATGGCTACACCTTC. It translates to CASMDSPNYGYTF.